The rows below give T cell receptor beta chains drawn from one sample of a study of human T cells and chemical hapten exposure. TCRdb processed the RACE reads anew with MiXCR; each CDR3 protein has one entry. The sample consists of about 92,000 distinct CDR3 sequences, 8% to 10% of them appearing once. Sequencing was performed on whole blood, taken in connection with sensitization to the hapten diphenylcyclopropenone (DPC). Every receptor here comes from a woman in her forties with alopecia areata. Some clones in this sample may be carry-over from other donors' samples. Both conserved end residues are part of each CDR3. D genes are given only for firm matches. Not all rows give a size; the values are once, few, many and, for expanded clones, a class.

v_call	d_call	clone_size	j_call	cdr3_nt	cdr3_aa
TRBV7-6	-	many	TRBJ2-3	TGTGCCAGCAGCCCCAGCCAGCTTAGCACAGATACGCAGTATTTT	CASSPSQLSTDTQYF
TRBV19	TRBD2	-	TRBJ2-1	TGTGCCAGTCGATATACTAGCGGGGGAAGCGATGAGCAGTTCTTC	CASRYTSGGSDEQFF
TRBV27	TRBD1	-	TRBJ2-5	TGTGCCAGCAGTTCTCTTAAGACAGGGGGCGGTTTTGAGACCCAGTACTTC	CASSSLKTGGGFETQYF
TRBV4-3	TRBD1	many	TRBJ1-2	TGCGCCAGCAGCCAAGGGACAGGGCAGACTAGTTTCTATGGCTACACCTTC	CASSQGTGQTSFYGYTF
TRBV5-4	TRBD1	few	TRBJ1-3	TGTGCCAGCACCCTGACAGGGGGCGTCGGTACAAACACCATATATTTT	CASTLTGGVGTNTIYF
TRBV20-1	-	-	TRBJ1-5	TGCAGTGCTAGAGATCTAGGGGCAGGCGGCGGTGACACACATCAGCCCCAGCATTTT	CSARDLGAGGGDTHQPQHF
TRBV27	-	many	TRBJ1-2	TGTGCCAGCAGTGAAACAGGGCTCTATGGCTACACCTTC	CASSETGLYGYTF
TRBV24-1	TRBD1	many	TRBJ2-1	TGTGCCACCAGTGACCGCAGGACAGGGTTAGGCAATGAGCAGTTCTTC	CATSDRRTGLGNEQFF
TRBV7-2	-	few	TRBJ2-1	TGTGCCAGCAGCTTACACGACAGTGTCAATGAGCAGTTCTTC	CASSLHDSVNEQFF
TRBV3-1	-	many	TRBJ2-7	TGTGCCAGCAGTCTGGACGTCTCCTACGAGCAGTACTTC	CASSLDVSYEQYF
TRBV20-1	TRBD1	many	TRBJ1-6	TGCAGTGCGGGACAGGGGGTAACCCTCCACTTT	CSAGQGVTLHF
TRBV3-1	TRBD1	many	TRBJ1-4	TGTGCCAGCAGCCAATCACAGGGGCTGAATGAAAAACTGTTTTTT	CASSQSQGLNEKLFF
TRBV6-6	TRBD1	-	TRBJ1-2	TGTGCCAGCAGTTACTGGGACAGTAGCCCCTATGGCTACACCTTC	CASSYWDSSPYGYTF
TRBV7-2	-	-	TRBJ2-3	TGTGCCAGCAGCTCCTCAGATACGCAGTATTTT	CASSSSDTQYF
TRBV29-1	-	many	TRBJ2-5	TGCAGCGCCATTGACACTCCCCGAGGGACCCAGTACTTC	CSAIDTPRGTQYF
TRBV12-3/TRBV12-4	-	many	TRBJ2-3	TGTGCCAGCAGTACAGGGACAGATACGCAGTATTTT	CASSTGTDTQYF
TRBV20-1	-	few	TRBJ2-7	TGCAGTGCCACCGGGACACCTGCCTACGAGCAGTACTTC	CSATGTPAYEQYF
TRBV20-1	-	-	TRBJ2-1	TGCAGTGCTAGTTTTCTCTCCTACAATGAGCAGTTCTTC	CSASFLSYNEQFF
TRBV4-2	TRBD1	many	TRBJ1-2	TGTGCCAGCAGCGTGAGTGACAGGGGACCCTATGGCTACACCTTC	CASSVSDRGPYGYTF
TRBV10-2	-	many	TRBJ1-5	TGCGCCAGCGGACCCTCCCTGGGGGATCAGCCCCAGCATTTT	CASGPSLGDQPQHF
TRBV12-3/TRBV12-4	TRBD2	many	TRBJ2-7	TGTGCCAGCAACGCGGCGGGGGGCACATACGAGCAGTACTTC	CASNAAGGTYEQYF
TRBV4-3	TRBD1	many	TRBJ2-7	TGCGCCAGCAGCACAGACAGGGTTTCCTACGAGCAGTACTTC	CASSTDRVSYEQYF
TRBV2	TRBD1	many	TRBJ1-2	TGTGCCAGCAGTGAGGGGGGACCCGGGACAGTCAACTATGGCTACACCTTC	CASSEGGPGTVNYGYTF
TRBV24-1	-	many	TRBJ2-2	TGTGCCACGGCCAGGACGGTGAACACCGGGGAGCTGTTTTTT	CATARTVNTGELFF
TRBV24-1	-	few	TRBJ2-1	TGTGCCACCAGTGACCCAGTTCATGAGCAGTTCTTC	CATSDPVHEQFF
TRBV7-9	-	many	TRBJ1-1	TGTGCCAGCATCCCAGGAGGGAAGTTTACTGAAGCTTTCTTT	CASIPGGKFTEAFF
TRBV4-1	-	few	TRBJ1-1	TGCGCCAGCAGCCAAGTCCTCCAGGACACTGAAGCTTTCTTT	CASSQVLQDTEAFF
TRBV14	-	few	TRBJ2-7	TGTGCCAGCAGCGCCCTCATATCACCGGGGCCGACCTACGAGCAGTACTTC	CASSALISPGPTYEQYF
TRBV5-6	-	many	TRBJ1-1	TGTGCCAGCAGCTCCGGACAGCACACTGAAGCTTTCTTT	CASSSGQHTEAFF
TRBV4-2	-	many	TRBJ1-1	TGTGCCAGCAGCCAGGGGGGCCCTGAAGCTTTCTTT	CASSQGGPEAFF
TRBV7-9	TRBD1	many	TRBJ1-4	TGTGCCAGCAGCGGCATCAGGGGGCGAGTGACAACTAATGAAAAACTGTTTTTT	CASSGIRGRVTTNEKLFF
TRBV11-2	-	many	TRBJ2-3	TGTGCCAGCAGCTTACCTGGCACAGATACGCAGTATTTT	CASSLPGTDTQYF
TRBV6-2/TRBV6-3	-	few	TRBJ1-2	TGTGCCAGCAGTTACCACAGGGTGGACTATGGCTACACCTTC	CASSYHRVDYGYTF
TRBV27	-	many	TRBJ2-3	TGTGCCAGCAGTTCAGGAACCACAGATACGCAGTATTTT	CASSSGTTDTQYF
TRBV9	TRBD1	many	TRBJ2-7	TGTGCCAGCAGCGTCTCGGGACAGGGATGGTACGAGCAGTACTTC	CASSVSGQGWYEQYF
TRBV18	-	-	TRBJ1-4	TGTGCCAGCTCACCACCGCGTTTGGGAAAACCAACTAATGAAAAACTGTTTTTT	CASSPPRLGKPTNEKLFF
TRBV11-2	TRBD1	many	TRBJ1-4	TGTGCCAGCTCAGGGACAGCTACAACTAATGAAAAACTGTTTTTT	CASSGTATTNEKLFF
TRBV29-1	TRBD1	many	TRBJ2-7	TGCAGCGTTGAAGCCCGGGACAGGAGCTCCTACGAGCAGTACTTC	CSVEARDRSSYEQYF
TRBV4-1	-	-	TRBJ2-1	TGCGCCAGCAGCCGAGAGAATGAGCAGTTCTTC	CASSRENEQFF
TRBV19	-	many	TRBJ2-7	TGTGCCAGTAGTGGCGGAAGCTACGAGCAGTACTTC	CASSGGSYEQYF
TRBV12-3/TRBV12-4	-	-	TRBJ2-3	TGTGCCAGCAGTTTAGGAGCGGGCGTAAACACAGATACGCAGTATTTT	CASSLGAGVNTDTQYF
TRBV6-5	-	few	TRBJ1-1	TGTGCCAGCAGTTCGTCTATGAACACTGAAGCTTTCTTT	CASSSSMNTEAFF
TRBV6-2/TRBV6-3	TRBD1	few	TRBJ2-4	TGTGCCAGCAGCTCAACAGGGGATTTAGCCAAAAACATTCAGTACTTC	CASSSTGDLAKNIQYF
TRBV19	-	many	TRBJ2-1	TGTGCCAGTAGTATGAACTGGGGGCGTTACAATGAGCAGTTCTTC	CASSMNWGRYNEQFF
TRBV19	TRBD2	many	TRBJ2-3	TGTGCCAGTAGTAAATATAGCGGGACTCGCACAGATACGCAGTATTTT	CASSKYSGTRTDTQYF
TRBV7-2	-	few	TRBJ2-3	TGTGCCAGCAGCTTATCGAGGGTGTCAGATACGCAGTATTTT	CASSLSRVSDTQYF
TRBV20-1	TRBD1	-	TRBJ1-5	TGCAGTGCTAGAGATTCCGCACAGGGGAGCTTGGCCCAGCATTTT	CSARDSAQGSLAQHF
TRBV7-2	-	-	TRBJ2-2	TGTGCCAGCAGCTTAAGGCAGGGTCGCACCGGGGAGCTGTTTTTT	CASSLRQGRTGELFF
TRBV24-1	-	many	TRBJ1-2	TGTGCCACCAGTGATTCGATTGGGGGCTACACCTTC	CATSDSIGGYTF
TRBV18	TRBD1	medium-sized	TRBJ2-7	TGTGCCAGCTCGCCCAGGGGGATAACTTACGAGCAGTACTTC	CASSPRGITYEQYF
TRBV5-1	TRBD2	few	TRBJ2-1	TGCGCCAGCGGGACTAGCCCCTCCTACAATGAGCAGTTCTTC	CASGTSPSYNEQFF
TRBV12-3/TRBV12-4	TRBD1	many	TRBJ2-3	TGTGCCAGCAGGGCCACAGGGGGAACGCAGTATTTT	CASRATGGTQYF